A selection of T cell receptor beta chains follows, all from one sample in a study of T cells expressing NK-cell markers. Reanalyzing the 5' RACE reads, TCRdb keeps one entry per CDR3 protein, without DNA. In total, the table holds under 600,000 distinct CDR3 sequences. The specimen sequenced was blood T cells: a sorted CD56 or NKG2C T cell subset, CD4+ or CD8+ T cells, or bulk PBMC T cells (not recorded which). The receptors were sampled from a woman between 45 and 65 years old in good health. Both conserved end residues are part of each CDR3.

J gene: TRBJ1-1; V gene: TRBV7-6; CDR3 protein: CASSTLTVMNTEAFF
J gene: TRBJ2-3; V gene: TRBV12-3/TRBV12-4; CDR3 protein: CASSRGRTSTDTQYF
J gene: TRBJ2-7; V gene: TRBV18; CDR3 protein: CASSPRTGLSYEQYF
J gene: TRBJ2-1; V gene: TRBV10-1; CDR3 protein: CASSAQSGARTYNEQFF
J gene: TRBJ1-1; V gene: TRBV9; CDR3 protein: CASSAEGQGIAEAFF
J gene: TRBJ1-1; V gene: TRBV4-1; CDR3 protein: CASSQPDRVITEAFF
J gene: TRBJ2-7; V gene: TRBV5-5; CDR3 protein: CASSPGGHLYEQYF
J gene: TRBJ1-5; V gene: TRBV29-1; CDR3 protein: CSVTGQVKGPQHF
J gene: TRBJ1-2; V gene: TRBV6-5; CDR3 protein: CASSYWTGIVTYGYTF
J gene: TRBJ2-1; V gene: TRBV6-1; CDR3 protein: CASSEVYLGMEQFF
J gene: TRBJ2-2; V gene: TRBV10-3; CDR3 protein: CAISAETPLGELFF